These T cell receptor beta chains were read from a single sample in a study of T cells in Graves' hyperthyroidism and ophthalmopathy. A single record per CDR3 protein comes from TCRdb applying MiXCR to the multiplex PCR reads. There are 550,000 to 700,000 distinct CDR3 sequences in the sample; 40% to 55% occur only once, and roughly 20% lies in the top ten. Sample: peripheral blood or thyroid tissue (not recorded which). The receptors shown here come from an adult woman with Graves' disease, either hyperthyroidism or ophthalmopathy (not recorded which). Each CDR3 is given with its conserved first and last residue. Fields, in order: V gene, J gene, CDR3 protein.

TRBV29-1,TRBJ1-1,CSSGRRTTEAFF
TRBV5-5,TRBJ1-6,CASSPRAGGGSPLHF
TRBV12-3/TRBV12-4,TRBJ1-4,CASSPSTNEKLFF
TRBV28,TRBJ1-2,CASRPVGPSGSYGYTF
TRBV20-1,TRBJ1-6,CSARDPLLSSYNSPLHF
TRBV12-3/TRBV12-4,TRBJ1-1,CASSSRTEFEAFF
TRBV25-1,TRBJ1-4,CASSERAVRGYGANEKLFF
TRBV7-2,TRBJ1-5,CASSLQGALSNQPQHF
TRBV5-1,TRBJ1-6,CASSFNQGAVYNSPLHF
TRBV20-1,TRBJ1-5,CSASTGTGDNEHF
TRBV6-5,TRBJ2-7,CASSYRASGRLIYEQYF
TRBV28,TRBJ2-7,CASSPPPAGVYEQYF
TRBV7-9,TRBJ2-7,CASSLSLQGEQYF
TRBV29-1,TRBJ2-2,CSVTLLGELFF
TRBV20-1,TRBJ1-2,CRGEQGSRGYTF
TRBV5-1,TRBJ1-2,CASSPQGELYGYTF
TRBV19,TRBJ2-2,CASTSVWYTGELFF
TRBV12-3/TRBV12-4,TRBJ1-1,CASMEVLMNTEAFF
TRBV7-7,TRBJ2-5,CASSLGSGGETQYF
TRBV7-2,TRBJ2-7,CASSLGLVADYEQYF
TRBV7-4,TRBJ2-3,CASSFSTVSHTQYF
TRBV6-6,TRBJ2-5,CASYNSEQETQYF
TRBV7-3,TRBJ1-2,CASSSGQSSDGYTF
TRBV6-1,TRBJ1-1,CASSEQTRNTEAFF
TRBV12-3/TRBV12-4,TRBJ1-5,CASSWPGQGYQPQHF
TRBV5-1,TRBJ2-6,CASSFLLAGGPSGANVLTF
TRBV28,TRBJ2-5,CASSLGSYQETQYF
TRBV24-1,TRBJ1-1,CATSDLQGRAFF
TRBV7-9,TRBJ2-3,CASSPLSGRLTDTQYF
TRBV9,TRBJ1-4,CASSATGLEEKLFF
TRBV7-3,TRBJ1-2,CASSTTGRGDGYTF
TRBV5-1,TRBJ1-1,CASSLGGQNTEAFF
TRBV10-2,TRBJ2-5,CASSVGEMETQYF
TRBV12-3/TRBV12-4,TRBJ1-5,CASTSTEYQPQHF
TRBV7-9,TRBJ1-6,CASSQTGEGSPLHF
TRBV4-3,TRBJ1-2,CASSQAVGGPNYGYTF
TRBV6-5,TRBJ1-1,CASSYSRQGGPWVGEAFF
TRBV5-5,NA,CASSLGPGLGDYEQYF
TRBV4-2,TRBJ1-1,CASSQVVYYEAFF
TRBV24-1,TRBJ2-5,CATSDGSKETQYF
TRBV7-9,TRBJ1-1,CAGSSRRDANTEAFF
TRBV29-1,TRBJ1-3,CSVEEQSSGNTTYF
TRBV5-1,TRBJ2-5,CASSTGTSGTIQETQYF
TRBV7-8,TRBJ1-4,CASSADRAGLFEKLFF
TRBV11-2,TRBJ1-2,CASSFPGQGIYGYTF
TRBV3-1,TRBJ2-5,CASSLWTLGGKTQYF
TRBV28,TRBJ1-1,CASSLREYMNTEAFF
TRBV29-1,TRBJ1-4,CSVVSGNEKLFF
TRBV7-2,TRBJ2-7,CASSFSGGYSYEQYF
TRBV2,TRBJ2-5,CASSTGLAGGPETQYF
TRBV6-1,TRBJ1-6,CASSDQGHTNSPLHF
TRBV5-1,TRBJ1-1,CASSLQPDSEAFF